The sample holds one count of the clone carrying this TCR beta chain. V dropped 2 bases and J dropped 5 bases, with 7 bases sitting between them. CDR1 is SGHTA and CDR2 is FQGNSA in the germline V gene. The CDR3 has 13 residues. The data originate from a study of blood T cell repertoires in COVID-19. Clones were sequenced by immunoSEQ multiplex PCR, and TCRdb holds only the in-frame ones, with some missing. Of 35,000 or so clones listed, around 90% were seen once; the top ten hold 6.3%. This rearrangement joins TRBV7-2 to TRBJ1-5, with no clear D. The receptor was isolated from a human donor in a cohort sampled during active COVID-19. Sequenced: peripheral blood. For the CDR3, the DNA is TGTGCCAGCAGCTTAACGGAGGATCAGCCCCAGCATTTT. Protein: CASSLTEDQPQHF.